This T cell receptor (beta chain) was documented in a study of human T cells and chemical hapten exposure. Turning to the study itself: The variation in per-sample TCR yields arose mainly from small differences in pooled library volumes.

Library preparation tagged each individual cDNA molecule with a unique molecular identifier. TCRdb recomputed calls from the RACE reads with MiXCR, one row per CDR3 protein. The sample shows 75,000 to 100,000 distinct CDR3 sequences, 8.5% to 9% of them seen only once. Time point given: healthy volunteer bleed at 2 weeks. Unseparated into fractions, whole blood served as the source from which total RNA was extracted. In its sample, this clonotype was seen many times. The V end lost 0 bases, the J end lost 3 bases, and 16 bases lay between the germline ends. This CDR3 is 17 amino acids long. In germline, CDR1 is LGHNA, CDR2 YSLEER.

The clonotype originates from a female donor in good health. Some clones in this sample may be carry-over from other donors' samples. This chain connects TRBV4-3 to TRBJ2-3; D is possibly TRBD2 (6 bases). Sequencing input: whole blood. The CDR3: CASSQDPGGPRTDTQYF. CDR3 bases: TGCGCCAGCAGCCAAGATCCCGGAGGGCCAAGAACAGATACGCAGTATTTT.